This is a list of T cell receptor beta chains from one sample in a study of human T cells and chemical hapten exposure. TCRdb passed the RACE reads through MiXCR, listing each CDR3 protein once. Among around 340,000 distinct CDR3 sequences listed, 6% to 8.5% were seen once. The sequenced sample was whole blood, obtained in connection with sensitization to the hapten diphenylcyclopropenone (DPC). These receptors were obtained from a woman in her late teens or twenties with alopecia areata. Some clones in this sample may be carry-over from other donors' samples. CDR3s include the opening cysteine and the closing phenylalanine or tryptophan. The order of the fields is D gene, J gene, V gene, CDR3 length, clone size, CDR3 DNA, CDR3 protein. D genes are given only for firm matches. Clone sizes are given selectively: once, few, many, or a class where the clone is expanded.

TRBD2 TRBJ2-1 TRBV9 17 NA TGTGCCAGCAGCGTAGATTTGAGCGGGGGGCCGAGAAATGAGCAGTTCTTC CASSVDLSGGPRNEQFF
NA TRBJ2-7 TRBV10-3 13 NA TGTGCCATCAGTGACCCGACACCTTACGAGCAGTACTTC CAISDPTPYEQYF
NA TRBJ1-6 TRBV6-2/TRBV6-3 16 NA TGTGCCAGCAAACCGTCGGACAAGTTCTATAATTCACCCCTCCACTTT CASKPSDKFYNSPLHF
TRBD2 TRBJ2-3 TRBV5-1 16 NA TGCGCCAGCAGCTTGGAACTAGCGGGGGACACAGATACGCAGTATTTT CASSLELAGDTDTQYF
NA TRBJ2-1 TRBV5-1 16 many TGCGCCAGCAGTCTTAGCGGGGACAGCTCCTACAATGAGCAGTTCTTC CASSLSGDSSYNEQFF
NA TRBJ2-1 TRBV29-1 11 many TGCAGCGCCCTACAGTACAATGAGCAGTTCTTC CSALQYNEQFF
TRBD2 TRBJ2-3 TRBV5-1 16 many TGCGCCAGCAGCTTGAGAGCGGGGGCTTACACAGATACGCAGTATTTT CASSLRAGAYTDTQYF
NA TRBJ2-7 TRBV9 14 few TGTGCCAGCAGCCCGAGAATAGGGGCCTACGAGCAGTACTTC CASSPRIGAYEQYF
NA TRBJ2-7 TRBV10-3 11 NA TGTGCCATCAGGTCGAACTACGAGCAGTACTTC CAIRSNYEQYF
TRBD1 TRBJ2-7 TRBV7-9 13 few TGTGCCAGCAGCTCTACAGGGGGCCACGAGCAGTACTTC CASSSTGGHEQYF
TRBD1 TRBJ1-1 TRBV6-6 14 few TGTGCCAGCAGTTCGGGACAGGGGGCTTTTGAAGCTTTCTTT CASSSGQGAFEAFF
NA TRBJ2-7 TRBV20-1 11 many TGCAGTGCCCTCCGGGACTACGAGCAGTACTTC CSALRDYEQYF
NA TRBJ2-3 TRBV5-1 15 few TGCGCCAGCAGCCCCCGCGGGGTTGGCACAGATACGCAGTATTTT CASSPRGVGTDTQYF
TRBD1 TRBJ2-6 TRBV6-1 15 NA TGTGCCAGCAGCAAGGGGGCGTCTGGGGCCAACGTCCTGACTTTC CASSKGASGANVLTF
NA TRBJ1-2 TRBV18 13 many TGTGCCAGCTCACCGGACATTGACTATGGCTACACCTTC CASSPDIDYGYTF
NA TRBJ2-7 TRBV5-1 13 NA TGCGCCAGCAGCTTGGCGTACTCCTACGAGCAGTACTTC CASSLAYSYEQYF
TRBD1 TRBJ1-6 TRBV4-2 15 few TGTGCCAGCAGAGGGACAGGGGGCACTAATTCACCCCTCCACTTT CASRGTGGTNSPLHF
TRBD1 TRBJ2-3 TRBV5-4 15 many TGTGCCAGCAGCTCGACAGGGGGCGCCGCAGATACGCAGTATTTT CASSSTGGAADTQYF
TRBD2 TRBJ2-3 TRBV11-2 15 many TGTGCCAGCAGCATGTTAGCGGGGGGGCCAGATACGCAGTATTTT CASSMLAGGPDTQYF
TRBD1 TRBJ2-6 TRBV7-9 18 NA TGTGCCAGCAGCTCAAGGACAGGCGAATTCTCTGGGGCCAACGTCCTGACTTTC CASSSRTGEFSGANVLTF
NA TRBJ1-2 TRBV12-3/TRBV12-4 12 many TGTGCCAGCAGCCAGACTAACTATGGCTACACCTTC CASSQTNYGYTF
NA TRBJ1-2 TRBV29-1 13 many TGCAGCTCGGGACCGGCCAAAGAGCGAGGCTACACCTTC CSSGPAKERGYTF
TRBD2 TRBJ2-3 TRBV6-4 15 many TGTGCCAGCAGTGACTCGTCGACTAGCGGAGATACGCAGTATTTT CASSDSSTSGDTQYF
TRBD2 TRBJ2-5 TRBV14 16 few TGTGCCAGCAGCCAAGATTTGACTAGCGGGGAAGAGACCCAGTACTTC CASSQDLTSGEETQYF
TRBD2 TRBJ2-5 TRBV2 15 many TGTGCCAGCAGTGAGATAGCGGGGGGGCTGGAGACCCAGTACTTC CASSEIAGGLETQYF
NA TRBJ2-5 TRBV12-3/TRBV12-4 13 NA TGTGCCAGCAGCGGGGGACTGTTCGAGACCCAGTACTTC CASSGGLFETQYF
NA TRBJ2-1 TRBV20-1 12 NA TGCAGTGCTAAAGCTCCCTCCAATGAGCAGTTCTTC CSAKAPSNEQFF
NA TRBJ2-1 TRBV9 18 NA TGTGCCAGCAGCGTAGCAGAAGGGCCCCTTCTTTCCTACAATGAGCAGTTCTTC CASSVAEGPLLSYNEQFF
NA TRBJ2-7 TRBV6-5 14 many TGTGCCAGCAGCTTAACAGGGTCCTCCTACGAGCAGTACTTC CASSLTGSSYEQYF
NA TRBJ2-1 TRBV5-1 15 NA TGCGCCAGCAGCTTGGTATCGGGGGACCACAATGAGCAGTTCTTC CASSLVSGDHNEQFF
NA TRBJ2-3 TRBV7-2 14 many TGTGCCAGCAGCCTCGACAGCAGCACAGATACGCAGTATTTT CASSLDSSTDTQYF
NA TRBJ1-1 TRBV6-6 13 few TGTGCCAGCTGCCGTCAGGGGAACACTGAAGCTTTCTTT CASCRQGNTEAFF
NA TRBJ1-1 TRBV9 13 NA TGTGCCAGCAGCGGGCCCCAAGGGTCGGCCGCTTTCTTT CASSGPQGSAAFF
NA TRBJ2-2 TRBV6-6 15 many TGTGCCAGCAGTTACGTTACAGACTACACCGGGGAGCTGTTTTTT CASSYVTDYTGELFF
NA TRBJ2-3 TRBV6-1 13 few TGTGCCAGCAGTGAAGCGACCACAGATACGCAGTATTTT CASSEATTDTQYF
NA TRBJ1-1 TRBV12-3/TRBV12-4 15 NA TGTGCCAGCAGTTTAATAACGGGGGTTCCCACTGAAGCTTTCTTT CASSLITGVPTEAFF
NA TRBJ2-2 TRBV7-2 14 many TGTGCCAGCAGCCCCGGGACCCGGTCCGGGGAGCTGTTTTTT CASSPGTRSGELFF
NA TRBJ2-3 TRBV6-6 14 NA TGTGCCAGCATGACGGGGGAGGCCACAGATACGCAGTATTTT CASMTGEATDTQYF
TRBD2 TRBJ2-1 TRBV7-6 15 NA TGTGCCAGCAGCTTATTCGGGACTAGCGGGGGGGCGATGTTCTTC CASSLFGTSGGAMFF
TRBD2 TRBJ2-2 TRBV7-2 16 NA TGTGCCAGCAGCTCAGGAAAGCGGGGGGCCCCCGGGGAGCTGTTTTTT CASSSGKRGAPGELFF
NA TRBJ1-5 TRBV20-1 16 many TGCAGTGCTAGTCGACAGGCCGCTTATAGCAATCAGCCCCAGCATTTT CSASRQAAYSNQPQHF